This TCR beta chain comes out of a study of human T cells and chemical hapten exposure. Study context: It was small differences in pooled library volume that mainly caused per-sample TCR yields to vary.

Overall study findings and caveats: TCRs whose frequency exceeded 1 in 1000 remained the same following DPC sensitization.

This clonotype occurred many times. The antigen is undetermined. Germline assignment: CDR1 SGHAT and CDR2 FQNNGV. The junction had 9 bases not matched to a gene; V was cut back by 5 bases and J by 8 bases. The CDR3 loop spans 15 amino acids. The study used a library that attached unique molecular identifiers to individual cDNA molecules. TCRdb called the RACE reads again in MiXCR, with one record for every CDR3 protein. The sample records about 45,000 distinct CDR3 sequences, less than 4.5% being singletons. Time point in this sample: healthy volunteer bleed at 2 weeks. Unfractionated whole blood yielded total RNA.

The material sequenced was whole blood. V and J are TRBV11-2 and TRBJ2-1; 10 positions match TRBD1. The source of this sequence is a human donor in good health. Some clones in this sample may be carry-over from other donors' samples. The CDR3 here is CASSLRQGALDEQFF. CDR3 coding DNA: TGTGCCAGCAGCCTCAGACAGGGGGCTCTAGATGAGCAGTTCTTC.